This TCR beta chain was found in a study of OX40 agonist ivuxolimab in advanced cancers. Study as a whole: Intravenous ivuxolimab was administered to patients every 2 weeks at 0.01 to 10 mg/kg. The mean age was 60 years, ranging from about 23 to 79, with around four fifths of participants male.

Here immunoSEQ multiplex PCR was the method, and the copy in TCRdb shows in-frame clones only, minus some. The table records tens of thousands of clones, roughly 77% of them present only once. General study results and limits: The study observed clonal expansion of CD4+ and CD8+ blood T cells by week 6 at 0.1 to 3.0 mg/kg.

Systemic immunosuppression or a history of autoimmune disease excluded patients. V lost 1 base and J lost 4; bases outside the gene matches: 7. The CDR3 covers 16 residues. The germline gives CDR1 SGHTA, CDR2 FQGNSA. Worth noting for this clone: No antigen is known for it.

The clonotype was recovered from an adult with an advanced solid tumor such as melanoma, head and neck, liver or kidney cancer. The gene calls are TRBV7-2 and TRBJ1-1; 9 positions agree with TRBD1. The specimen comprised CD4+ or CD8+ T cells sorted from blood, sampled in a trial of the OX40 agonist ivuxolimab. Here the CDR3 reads CASSLVGQGMGTEAFF. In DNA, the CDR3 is TGTGCCAGCAGCTTAGTTGGACAGGGGATGGGCACTGAAGCTTTCTTT. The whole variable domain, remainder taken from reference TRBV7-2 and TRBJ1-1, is GAGVSQSPSNKVTEKGKDVELRCDPISGHTALYWYRQSLGQGLEFLIYFQGNSAPDKSGLPSDRFSAERTGGSVSTLTIQRTQQEDSAVYLCASSLVGQGMGTEAFFGQGTRLTVV.